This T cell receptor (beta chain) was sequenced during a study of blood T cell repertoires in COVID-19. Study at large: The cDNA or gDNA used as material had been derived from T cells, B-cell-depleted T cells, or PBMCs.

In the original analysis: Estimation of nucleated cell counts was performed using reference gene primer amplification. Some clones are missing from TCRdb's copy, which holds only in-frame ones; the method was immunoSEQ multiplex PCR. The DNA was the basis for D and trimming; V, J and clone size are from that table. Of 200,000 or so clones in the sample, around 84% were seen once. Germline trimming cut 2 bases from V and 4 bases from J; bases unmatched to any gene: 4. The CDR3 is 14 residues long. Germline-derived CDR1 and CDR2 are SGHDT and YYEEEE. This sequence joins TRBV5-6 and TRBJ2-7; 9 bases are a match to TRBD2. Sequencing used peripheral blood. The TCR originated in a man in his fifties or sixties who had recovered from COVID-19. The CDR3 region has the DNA TGTGCCAGCAGCTTTCGGCGGGAGGGTTACGAGCAGTACTTC. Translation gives CASSFRREGYEQYF.